This T cell receptor beta chain is from a study of blood T cells in healthy people across ages. Study outcomes and limitations: Fewer expanded clones and more diversity marked long-lived versus aged donors.

Germline V lookup: CDR1 DFQATT, CDR2 SNEGSKA (reference sequence). V lost 0 bases, J lost 2 bases, and 10 bases stayed unmatched. CDR3 length: 16 residues. It was with a sample-barcoded 5' primer and a J-beta primer mix that a second PCR of roughly 7 to 11 cycles was run. Any given sample supplied a minimum of 2.5 million CDR3-containing paired-end reads. A single record per CDR3 protein comes from TCRdb applying MiXCR to the 5' RACE reads. This sample has about 670,000 distinct CDR3 sequences, with 40% to 50% found just once. Points on this clonotype: Its antigen is as yet unknown.

The receptor's source is a man aged 80 or over in good health. The J gene is TRBJ2-7, the V gene TRBV20-1, with 7 nucleotides matching TRBD2. Input material: blood. In nucleotides, the CDR3 is TGCAGTGCTAGAGACCAACTAGCGATTGTAGCCTACGAGCAGTACTTC. Its translation is CSARDQLAIVAYEQYF.